Sequencing of this T cell receptor (beta chain) was carried out in a study of blood T cell repertoires in COVID-19. At the level of the study: T cells, B-cell-depleted T cells, or PBMCs supplied cDNA or gDNA.

J was trimmed by 3 bases and V by 4 bases; bases with no gene match: 6. Looked up from germline, CDR1 is SGHRS and CDR2 is YFSETQ. There are 14 residues in the CDR3. In the source study's methods: Reference gene primer amplification yielded estimated nucleated cell counts. Only in-frame clones appear in the TCRdb table, and some are missing; sequencing was by immunoSEQ multiplex PCR. From that table come the V and J calls and clone size; the DNA was used to work out D and trimming. The sample comprises 200,000 or so clones, approximately 84% of which are singletons, and roughly 3% rests with the top ten.

The sequenced material came from peripheral blood. The chain has TRBV5-1 and TRBJ2-5; 7 positions agree with TRBD1. The TCR sequence derives from a woman younger than 45 who had recovered from COVID-19. Here the CDR3 reads CASSRGQTEETQYF. The CDR3 DNA reads as TGCGCCAGCAGCCGGGGACAGACCGAAGAGACCCAGTACTTC.